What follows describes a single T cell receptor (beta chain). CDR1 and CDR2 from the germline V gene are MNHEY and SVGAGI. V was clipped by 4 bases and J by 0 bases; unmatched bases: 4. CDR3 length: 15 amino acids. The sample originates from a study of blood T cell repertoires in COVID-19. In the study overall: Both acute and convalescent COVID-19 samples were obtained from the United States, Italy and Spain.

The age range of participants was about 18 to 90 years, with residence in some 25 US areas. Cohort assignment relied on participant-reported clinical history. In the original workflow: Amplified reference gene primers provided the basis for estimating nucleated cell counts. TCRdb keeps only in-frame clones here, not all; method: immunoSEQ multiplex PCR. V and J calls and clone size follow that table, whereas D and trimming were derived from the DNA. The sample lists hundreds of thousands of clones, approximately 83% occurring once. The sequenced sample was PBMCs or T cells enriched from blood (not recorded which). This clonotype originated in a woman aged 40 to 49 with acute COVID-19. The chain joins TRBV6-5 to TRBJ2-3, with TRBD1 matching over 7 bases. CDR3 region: CASSSGQASTDTQYF. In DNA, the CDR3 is TGTGCCAGCAGTTCTGGACAGGCTAGCACAGATACGCAGTATTTT.